This TCR beta chain was documented in a study of T cell responses to AZD1222 COVID-19 vaccine. Study-level results: Nearly half of the spike-specific TCRs reportedly recognize variant regions that carry no mutations. Clonal diversity was possibly underestimated, and the donors were mostly white British, with more females. With two AZD1222 doses given, Spike-specific TCR breadth and depth both rose.

The data were produced by immunoSEQ multiplex PCR, yet TCRdb's version contains in-frame clones alone and is incomplete. The sample has around 180,000 clones, more than 75% seen once. The study pooled second doses at about 4 or about 12 weeks. Looked up from germline, CDR1 is SGHTA and CDR2 is FQGNSA. The CDR3 runs 14 residues. V dropped 2 bases and J dropped 2 bases, with 10 bases sitting between them. In regard to this clone: Its antigen is undetermined.

The chain employs TRBV7-2 and TRBJ2-7, with D possibly called TRBD1 or TRBD2 (5 bases each). The sample in question was peripheral blood, obtained 28 days after the second AZD1222 dose. The receptor was isolated from an adult who received the AZD1222 COVID-19 vaccine. CDR3 bases: TGTGCCAGCAGCTTATTACAGGAGGCCTACGAGCAGTACTTC. Translating gives CASSLLQEAYEQYF.